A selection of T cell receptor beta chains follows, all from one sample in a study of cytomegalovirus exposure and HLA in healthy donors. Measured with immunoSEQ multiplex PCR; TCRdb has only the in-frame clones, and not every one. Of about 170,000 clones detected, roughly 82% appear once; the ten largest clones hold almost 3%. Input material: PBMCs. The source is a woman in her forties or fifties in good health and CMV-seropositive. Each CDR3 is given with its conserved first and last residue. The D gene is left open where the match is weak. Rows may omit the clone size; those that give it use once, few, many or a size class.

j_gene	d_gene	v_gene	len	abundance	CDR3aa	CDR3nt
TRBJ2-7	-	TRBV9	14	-	CASSPRSAPGEQYF	TGTGCCAGCAGCCCCCGTAGTGCCCCAGGCGAGCAGTACTTC
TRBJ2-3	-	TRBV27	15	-	CASGSGTPLTDTQYF	TGTGCCAGCGGATCCGGGACACCACTCACAGATACGCAGTATTTT
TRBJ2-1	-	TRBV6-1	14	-	CASRDTGEYNEQFF	TGTGCCAGCAGAGATACCGGGGAATACAATGAGCAGTTCTTC
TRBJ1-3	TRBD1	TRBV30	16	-	CAWRRTGSSSGNTIYF	TGTGCCTGGAGAAGGACAGGAAGTTCCTCTGGAAACACCATATATTTT
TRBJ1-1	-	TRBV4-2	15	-	CASSRELTGMTEAFF	TGTGCCAGCAGCCGGGAGCTCACGGGGATGACTGAAGCTTTCTTT
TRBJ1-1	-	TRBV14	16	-	CASSPEGRGAYTEAFF	TGTGCCAGCAGCCCGGAAGGGCGGGGGGCATATACTGAAGCTTTCTTT
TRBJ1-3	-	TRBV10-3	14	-	CAISPQGSGNTIYF	TGTGCCATCAGTCCCCAGGGATCTGGAAACACCATATATTTT
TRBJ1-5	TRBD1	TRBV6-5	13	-	CASSSRTGQPQHF	TGTGCCAGCAGTTCTCGGACAGGTCAGCCCCAGCATTTT
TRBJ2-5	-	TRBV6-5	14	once	CASSVMRQTETQYF	TGTGCCAGCAGTGTCATGAGACAGACGGAGACCCAGTACTTC
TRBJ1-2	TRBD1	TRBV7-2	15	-	CASSFVQGQGSGYTF	TGTGCCAGCAGCTTTGTGCAGGGACAGGGGAGTGGCTACACCTTC
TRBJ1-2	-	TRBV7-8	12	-	CASSSQGYGYTF	TGTGCCAGCAGCTCACAGGGATATGGCTACACCTTC
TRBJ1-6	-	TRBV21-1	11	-	CAAPLNSPLHF	TGTGCAGCGCCTCTAAATTCACCCCTCCACTTT
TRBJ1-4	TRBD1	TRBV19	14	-	CASDDRGVGEKLFF	TGTGCCAGTGACGACAGGGGGGTAGGGGAAAAACTGTTTTTT
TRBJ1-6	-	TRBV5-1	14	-	CASSFGRDNSPLHF	TGCGCCAGCAGCTTTGGCCGGGATAATTCACCCCTCCACTTT
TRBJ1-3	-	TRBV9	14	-	CASSFRLSGNTIYF	TGTGCCAGCAGCTTCAGACTCTCTGGAAACACCATATATTTT
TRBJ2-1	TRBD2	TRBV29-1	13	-	CSVVAGGRNEQFF	TGCAGCGTTGTTGCGGGGGGGCGAAATGAGCAGTTCTTC
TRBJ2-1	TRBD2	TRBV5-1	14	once	CASSARGGGQEQFF	TGCGCCAGCAGCGCGCGGGGGGGTGGCCAGGAGCAGTTCTTC
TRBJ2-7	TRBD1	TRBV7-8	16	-	CASSLQIGQGMNEQYF	TGTGCCAGCAGCCTCCAAATCGGACAGGGTATGAACGAGCAGTACTTC
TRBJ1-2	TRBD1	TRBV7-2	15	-	CASSLRTGLGDGYTF	TGTGCCAGCAGCCTGAGGACAGGGCTAGGAGATGGCTACACCTTC
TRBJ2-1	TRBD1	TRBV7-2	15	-	CASSRRTGGDDEQFF	TGTGCCAGCAGCCGCAGGACAGGGGGCGACGATGAGCAGTTCTTC
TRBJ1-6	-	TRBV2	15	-	CASSVEGIDNSPLHF	TGTGCCAGCAGTGTCGAGGGAATTGATAATTCACCCCTCCACTTT
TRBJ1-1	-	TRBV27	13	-	CASSLSGASRAFF	TGTGCCAGCAGTTTATCAGGGGCCTCAAGGGCTTTCTTT
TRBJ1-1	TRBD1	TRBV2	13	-	CARKPTGDTEAFF	TGTGCCAGAAAACCTACAGGGGACACTGAAGCTTTCTTT
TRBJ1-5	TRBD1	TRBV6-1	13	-	CASRDRVNQPQHF	TGTGCCAGCAGGGACAGGGTCAATCAGCCCCAGCATTTT
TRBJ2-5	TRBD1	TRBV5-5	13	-	CASSWTGEETQYF	TGTGCCAGCAGCTGGACAGGGGAAGAGACCCAGTACTTC
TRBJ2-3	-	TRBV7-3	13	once	CASSGKTGDTQYF	TGTGCCAGCAGCGGAAAGACTGGAGATACGCAGTATTTT
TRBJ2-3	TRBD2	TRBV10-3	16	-	CAISEFTSGGSDTQYF	TGTGCCATCAGTGAGTTCACTAGCGGTGGATCAGATACGCAGTATTTT
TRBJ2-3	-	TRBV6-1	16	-	CASSVGGGGGTDTQYF	TGTGCCAGCAGTGTAGGCGGGGGAGGGGGTACAGATACGCAGTATTTT
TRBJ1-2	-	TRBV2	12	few	CASMEDSYGYTF	TGTGCCAGCATGGAGGACAGCTATGGCTACACCTTC
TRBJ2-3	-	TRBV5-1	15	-	CASSLSGGRTDTQYF	TGCGCCAGCAGCTTGTCTGGCGGGCGCACAGATACGCAGTATTTT
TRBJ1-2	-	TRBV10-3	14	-	CAISAQGANYGYTF	TGTGCCATCAGCGCACAGGGAGCTAACTATGGCTACACCTTC
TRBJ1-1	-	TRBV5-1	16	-	CASTRTGGLMNTEAFF	TGCGCCAGCACCAGGACGGGGGGCCTTATGAACACTGAAGCTTTCTTT
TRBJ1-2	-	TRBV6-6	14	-	CASSYDGELYGYTF	TGTGCCAGCAGTTATGACGGGGAACTCTATGGCTACACCTTC
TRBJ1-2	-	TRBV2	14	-	CASSGHDSLYGYTF	TGTGCCAGCAGTGGACATGACAGCCTCTATGGCTACACCTTC
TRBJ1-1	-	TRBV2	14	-	CASSWTVMNTEALF	TGTGCCAGCAGTTGGACAGTCATGAACACTGAAGCTCTCTTT
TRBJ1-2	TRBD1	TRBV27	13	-	CASSPQGAGGYTF	TGTGCCAGCAGTCCTCAGGGGGCAGGTGGCTACACCTTC
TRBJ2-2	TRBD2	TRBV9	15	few	CASSVGGGAGGELFF	TGTGCCAGCAGCGTAGGCGGGGGGGCCGGCGGGGAGCTGTTTTTT
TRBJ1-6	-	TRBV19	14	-	CASSREMYNSPLHF	TGTGCCAGTAGCCGGGAAATGTATAATTCACCCCTCCACTTT
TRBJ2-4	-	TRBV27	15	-	CASCPTGNAKNIQYF	TGTGCCAGCTGCCCTACAGGCAACGCCAAAAACATTCAGTACTTC
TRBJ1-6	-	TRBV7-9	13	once	CSSSSTGRPPLHF	TGTTCCAGCAGCTCGACGGGTCGTCCACCCCTCCACTTT
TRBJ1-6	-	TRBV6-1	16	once	CASSDQGRGFNSPLHF	TGTGCCAGCAGTGATCAGGGTAGGGGTTTTAATTCACCCCTCCACTTT
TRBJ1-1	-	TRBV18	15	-	CASSPNRLANTEAFF	TGTGCCAGCTCACCAAACCGACTGGCGAACACTGAAGCTTTCTTT
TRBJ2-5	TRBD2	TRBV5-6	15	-	CASSLTSGGLETQYF	TGTGCCAGCAGCTTGACTAGCGGGGGGCTGGAGACCCAGTACTTC
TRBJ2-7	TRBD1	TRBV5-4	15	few	CASSLTGQGLFEQYF	TGTGCCAGCAGCTTGACAGGACAGGGCCTTTTCGAGCAGTACTTC
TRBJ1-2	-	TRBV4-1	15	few	CASSQAGTPAREGTF	TGCGCCAGCAGCCAGGCCGGGACACCCGCGCGTGAAGGCACCTTC
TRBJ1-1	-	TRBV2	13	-	CASRGTGTTEAFF	TGTGCCAGCAGGGGTACAGGGACCACTGAAGCTTTCTTT